This note documents a single T cell receptor beta chain sequence. Its specificity is not known. Stated time point: week 35, safety follow-up. Each dose delivered 300 ug of mutant IDH1 20-mer peptide subcutaneously with imiquimod. Donor diagnoses consisted of new WHO grade 3 or 4 IDH1-mutant, ATRX-lost astrocytomas. The data stem from a study of a mutant IDH1 vaccine in newly diagnosed glioma. Study context: Pretreatment consisted of radiotherapy, temozolomide, or both, with most receiving both. The study's findings and limits: Seemingly, pseudoprogression had no relation to changes in the top peripheral T cell clonotypes.

The data were produced by immunoSEQ multiplex PCR, yet TCRdb's version contains in-frame clones alone and is incomplete. The top ten hold 1.5% to 2% of the sample, which has 65,000 to 85,000 clones, around 90% seen once. There are 15 residues in the CDR3. Germline lookup yields CDR1 ENHRY and CDR2 SYGVKD. Trimming at V came to 3 bases and at J to 0 bases, leaving 3 bases not matched to a gene. Specimen: PBMCs, collected from a glioma patient whose treatment included an IDH1 peptide vaccine. This chain joins TRBV10-3 and TRBJ2-3; 7 positions agree with TRBD1. This receptor was taken from a man aged 25 to 40 with glioma. CDR3 region: CAISDTGASTDTQYF. Here the CDR3 DNA reads TGTGCCATCAGTGACACAGGGGCCAGCACAGATACGCAGTATTTT.